A single sample is the source of the 23 T cell receptor beta chains below, sequenced in a study of cytomegalovirus exposure and HLA in healthy donors. With 60 Vbeta and 13 Jbeta primers, the PCR was carried out. Method: immunoSEQ multiplex PCR; TCRdb's copy keeps in-frame clones and lacks some. The sample records about 200,000 clones, 65% to 80% being singletons. Sequencing was performed on PBMCs. The receptors were gathered from a man aged 50-59 years in good health and CMV-seronegative.

The chain carries TRBV28 and TRBJ1-2; a weak D match, TRBD1 (6 bases). This CDR3 comprises 14 residues. Trimming took off 6 bases at V and 3 bases at J, with 14 bases between the two ends. CDR1 is MDHEN, CDR2 SYDVKM, per germline. The CDR3: CASSPGGGDYGYTF. As DNA, the CDR3 is TGTGCCAGCAGCCCGGGAGGGGGGGACTATGGCTACACCTTC.

The rearrangement joins TRBV27 to TRBJ2-1, with 13 bases matching TRBD2. The V segment lost 6 bases and the J segment 5 bases; nucleotides outside the gene matches: 13. Germline V CDR1 and CDR2: MNHEY, SMNVEV (reference sequence). This CDR3 has 18 amino acids. The CDR3 here is CASRAGLAGRRPNNEQFF. The CDR3 DNA sequence: TGTGCCAGCAGGGCGGGACTAGCGGGGAGGCGACCCAACAATGAGCAGTTCTTC.

The V call is TRBV10-2, the J call TRBJ2-2; 10 nucleotides agree with TRBD2. Losses at the gene ends were 10 bases for V and 1 base for J; bases not matched to a gene: 12. The CDR3 has 17 amino acids. The germline V gene has CDR1 WSHSY and CDR2 SAAADI. CDR3 nucleotide sequence: TGCGCCACCCCAGCGGGAGGGGGAATGAAGAACACCGGGGAGCTGTTTTTT. This gives the protein CATPAGGGMKNTGELFF.

Here the CDR3 DNA reads TGTGCCAGCAGCTTACCCCAGGACAGATACCAAGAGACCCAGTACTTC. Encoded protein: CASSLPQDRYQETQYF. The V and J genes are TRBV7-9 and TRBJ2-5; the D gene is possibly TRBD1 (6 bases). The CDR3 runs to 16 residues. Germline lookup yields CDR1 SEHNR and CDR2 FQNEAQ (reference sequence). Trimming stripped 2 bases from V and 0 bases from J, with 13 bases between.

Details on this clone: The sample contains more than one DNA sequence encoding this CDR3. The chain is built from TRBV6-5 and TRBJ2-7, with D maybe TRBD1 (6 bases). V lost 6 bases and J lost 3, with 12 bases in between. The CDR3 has 13 residues. Germline assignment: CDR1 MNHEY and CDR2 SVGAGI. The chain's CDR3 is CASSYTGFYEQYF. The CDR3, as DNA: TGTGCCAGCAGCTACACAGGGTTCTACGAGCAGTACTTC.

CDR3 sequence: CASAQVEAGAAQETQYF. The CDR3 nucleotides read TGTGCCAGCGCCCAGGTAGAGGCGGGAGCCGCCCAAGAGACCCAGTACTTC. This chain connects TRBV7-6 to TRBJ2-5; 7 bases match TRBD2. The CDR3 runs 17 residues. The V segment lost 8 bases and the J segment 1 base; nucleotides outside the gene matches: 16. From germline, CDR1 is SGHVS and CDR2 FNYEAQ.

With respect to this clone: This specimen includes other DNA sequences encoding the same CDR3. The V and J genes are TRBV5-1 and TRBJ2-5; tentatively, D is TRBD1 (5 bases). Trimming shortened V by 0 bases and J by 5 bases, and 11 bases separated the two germline ends. CDR1 and CDR2 (germline): SGHRS, YFSETQ. The CDR3 extends over 14 amino acids. The CDR3 DNA sequence: TGCGCCAGCAGCTTGGGCCAGGGCGGCGAGACCCAGTACTTC. Protein product: CASSLGQGGETQYF.

The chain uses TRBV5-1 and TRBJ2-6; perhaps TRBD1 as D (6 bases). Germline V gives CDR1 SGHRS, CDR2 YFSETQ. The V gene lost 4 bases and the J gene lost 0 bases, with 11 bases spanning the gap. CDR3 length: 16 amino acids. For the CDR3, the DNA is TGCGCCAGCAGCGCTCTGACAGGCTCTGGGGCCAACGTCCTGACTTTC. Its protein product is CASSALTGSGANVLTF.

This sequence joins TRBV4-1 and TRBJ1-5; the match to TRBD1 covers 7 bases. The junction had 6 bases not matched to a gene; V was cut back by 1 base and J by 0 bases. This CDR3 contains 17 residues. Germline assignment: CDR1 MGHRA and CDR2 YSYEKL. The CDR3 reads CASSQARGQISNQPQHF. CDR3 DNA sequence: TGCGCCAGCAGCCAAGCTCGGGGACAGATTAGCAATCAGCCCCAGCATTTT.

For this clone: Different DNA sequences within this sample yield the same CDR3. This chain uses TRBV4-1 with TRBJ2-7; D perhaps matches TRBD2 (6 bases). Germline loops: CDR1 MGHRA, CDR2 YSYEKL. The length of the CDR3 is 16 residues. V lost 1 base to trimming and J lost 2 bases, with 15 bases between them. In DNA, the CDR3 is TGCGCCAGCAGCCAAGGGCCGGGACTGGCGGCCTACGAGCAGTACTTC. Its translation: CASSQGPGLAAYEQYF.

The rearrangement joins TRBV4-1 to TRBJ2-7; possible D gene TRBD2, 5 bases. CDR1 is MGHRA, CDR2 YSYEKL, per germline. Trimming shortened V by 2 bases and J by 0 bases, and 14 bases separated the two germline ends. The CDR3 totals 16 residues. CDR3 bases: TGCGCCAGCAGCCAACAGGTCAGTACTAGCTCCTACGAGCAGTACTTC. This codes for CASSQQVSTSSYEQYF.

The rearrangement links TRBV6-5 to TRBJ2-2, with D possibly TRBD2 on 5 matching bases. The germline V gene encodes CDR1 MNHEY and CDR2 SVGAGI. The CDR3 has 15 residues. V was pared by 5 bases and J by 0 bases, with 10 bases between. CDR3: CASSRRGSNTGELFF. DNA for the CDR3: TGTGCCAGCAGTCGACGAGGGTCGAACACCGGGGAGCTGTTTTTT.

The CDR3 region is CASSQASETGGTEAFF. CDR3 in DNA: TGTGCCAGCAGCCAAGCGAGTGAGACAGGGGGCACTGAAGCTTTCTTT. The rearrangement links TRBV14 to TRBJ1-1; TRBD1 aligns across 9 bases. Per germline, CDR1 SGHDN and CDR2 FVKESK. The CDR3 loop spans 16 amino acids. V shed 1 base and J 4 bases; nucleotides not matched to a gene: 7. Full variable domain (missing parts from reference TRBV14 and TRBJ1-1): EAGVTQFPSHSVIEKGQTVTLRCDPISGHDNLYWYRRVMGKEIKFLLHFVKESKQDESGMPNNRFLAERTGGTYSTLKVQPAELEDSGVYFCASSQASETGGTEAFFGQGTRLTVV.

The chain uses TRBV29-1 and TRBJ1-2; 8 bases are a match to TRBD1. Germline assignment: CDR1 SQVTM and CDR2 ANQGSEA. The junction had 5 bases not matched to a gene; V was cut back by 3 bases and J by 5 bases. This CDR3 has 13 amino acids. The CDR3 DNA reads as TGCAGCGTTGATGGGCAGGGGGCGTATGGCTACACCTTC. It is translated as CSVDGQGAYGYTF.

This chain uses TRBV2 with TRBJ2-5, with 12 bases that match TRBD2. J was trimmed by 2 bases and V by 4 bases; bases with no gene match: 5. The CDR3 is made up of 16 amino acids. The germline V gene has CDR1 SNHLY and CDR2 FYNNEI. The CDR3, as DNA: TGTGCCAGCAGTGCCGGACTAGCGGGGTCACAAGAGACCCAGTACTTC. Translated, it gives CASSAGLAGSQETQYF.

This chain uses TRBV27 with TRBJ2-1; 7 nucleotides line up with TRBD1. V was pared by 5 bases and J by 9 bases, with 13 bases of the junction left unmatched. The germline V gene encodes CDR1 MNHEY and CDR2 SMNVEV (reference sequence). The CDR3 contains 15 residues. This CDR3 reads CASSARLQGVSEQFF. The CDR3 bases are TGTGCCAGCAGTGCGAGACTTCAGGGGGTAAGTGAGCAGTTCTTC.

The chain links TRBV18 to TRBJ2-7; 9 bases line up with TRBD1. V dropped 3 bases and J dropped 0; count of bases not matched to a gene: 6. The germline V gene encodes CDR1 KGHSH and CDR2 LQKENI. This CDR3 comprises 16 residues. This CDR3 is CASSPLDRGLSYEQYF. DNA of the CDR3: TGTGCCAGCTCACCGCTGGACAGGGGCCTCTCCTACGAGCAGTACTTC.

The DNA of the CDR3 is TGTGCCAGCAGTCCCGGACAGTATGGCTACACCTTC. Translated: CASSPGQYGYTF. V gene TRBV6-5 combines with J gene TRBJ1-2; D perhaps matches TRBD1 (6 bases). Germline loops: CDR1 MNHEY, CDR2 SVGAGI. Between the trimmed V and J ends, which lost 5 bases and 5 bases, there was a span of 9 bases. The CDR3 has 12 amino acids.

This clone was recorded a few times. The chain has TRBV29-1 and TRBJ1-2; 9 bases are shared with TRBD1. The germline V gene encodes CDR1 SQVTM and CDR2 ANQGSEA. The CDR3 totals 15 residues. V trimming: 1 base; J trimming: 4 bases; junction bases outside the gene matches: 7. In nucleotides, the CDR3 is TGCAGCGTTGAAGGGGGACAGGGTACTACCTATGGCTACACCTTC. This encodes CSVEGGQGTTYGYTF.

Comment on this clone: Other DNA sequences from this sample encode an identical CDR3 as well. The chain couples TRBV5-4 to TRBJ1-3; TRBD1 matches 7 bases. The CDR3 length is 15 residues. The junction had 4 bases not matched to a gene; V was cut back by 4 bases and J by 0 bases. Per the germline V gene, CDR1 is SGHNT and CDR2 is YYREEE (reference sequence). The CDR3 loop is CASSRDSVSGNTIYF. CDR3 nucleotides: TGTGCCAGCAGCCGGGACAGTGTCTCTGGAAACACCATATATTTT.

This clone appeared once. This chain links TRBV5-5 with TRBJ1-1; D is perhaps TRBD1 (5 bases). Germline V gene lookup returns CDR1 SGHKS and CDR2 YYEKEE (reference sequence). V was cut by 2 bases and J by 3 bases, with 17 bases left in between. The CDR3 has 16 amino acids. The DNA for the CDR3 is TGTGCCAGCAGCTTTCTCCAGGGACGGGGGGACACTGAAGCTTTCTTT. Amino acid sequence: CASSFLQGRGDTEAFF.

The chain links TRBV28 to TRBJ2-1; 7 bases map to TRBD2. Germline trimming cut 5 bases from V and 0 bases from J; bases unmatched to any gene: 10. The CDR3 consists of 17 residues. The germline gives CDR1 MDHEN, CDR2 SYDVKM. The CDR3 is CASSLGSASGSYNEQFF. CDR3 nucleotides: TGTGCCAGCAGTCTCGGTAGTGCTAGCGGCTCCTACAATGAGCAGTTCTTC. The full variable domain, rest sourced from reference TRBV28 and TRBJ2-1, is DVKVTQSSRYLVKRTGEKVFLECVQDMDHENMFWYRQDPGLGLRLIYFSYDVKMKEKGDIPEGYSVSREKKERFSLILESASTNQTSMYLCASSLGSASGSYNEQFFGPGTRLTVL.

This clone came up a few times. The rearrangement links TRBV27 to TRBJ1-5; 7 bases align to TRBD1. V gave up 6 bases and J gave up 1 base; unmatched junction bases: 3. The CDR3 spans 14 residues. Germline V gives CDR1 MNHEY, CDR2 SMNVEV (reference sequence). The CDR3 spells CASRLGQSNQPQHF. CDR3 coding DNA: TGTGCCAGCAGGCTGGGACAGAGCAATCAGCCCCAGCATTTT.